This T cell receptor beta chain originates from a study of cytomegalovirus exposure and HLA in healthy donors. PCR used 60 Vbeta primers and 13 Jbeta primers. Generated by immunoSEQ multiplex PCR, the TCRdb table keeps only in-frame clones and is missing some. The sample carries some 180,000 clones, roughly 80% recorded once. The table lists this clone with a few counts. The V end was cut by 4 bases, the J end by 7 bases, with 10 bases between. Germline V gives CDR1 MNHNS, CDR2 SASEGT. The CDR3 has 12 residues. This sequence was found in a woman aged 18-29 years in good health and CMV-seronegative. The chain joins TRBV6-1 to TRBJ1-1; D may be TRBD1 (6 bases). Sequencing used PBMCs. The CDR3 spells CASSGYRVEAFF. The CDR3 DNA is TGTGCCAGCAGTGGATACAGGGTTGAAGCTTTCTTT.